This T cell receptor (beta chain) was recovered during a study of control samples from healthy donors and cancer patients. The data were produced by immunoSEQ multiplex PCR, yet TCRdb's version contains in-frame clones alone and is incomplete. The data show 98,000 or so clones, less than 90% seen once. This clone was found once. Per the germline V gene, CDR1 is MNHEY and CDR2 is SMNVEV (reference sequence). V gave up 4 bases and J gave up 1 base, with 8 bases separating them. CDR3 length equals 15 residues. The chain uses TRBV27 and TRBJ2-6; perhaps TRBD2 as D (6 bases). The receptor was derived from a woman in her 70s in good health. Sequenced input: blood. CDR3 protein: CASSSGLSGANVLTF. The CDR3 nucleotides are TGTGCCAGCAGTTCCGGACTATCTGGGGCCAACGTCCTGACTTTC.